This entry lists 11 T cell receptor beta chains sequenced from one sample in a study of CXCR3-negative and CXCR3-positive naive CD8 T cells. With UMI labels, 5' RACE was used to prepare the TRB cDNA libraries. After re-calling the 5' RACE reads, TCRdb lists one entry per CDR3 protein, DNA absent. This table lists about 130,000 distinct CDR3 sequences. Sample: naive CXCR3- CD8+ T cells from blood. Subset meaning: CD45RO-CCR7+CD27+CD95- naive CD8+ T cells lacking CXCR3 (TNR3-). Source of these receptors: a human donor in good health. Some clones in this sample may be carry-over from other donors' samples.

This chain joins TRBV11-2 and TRBJ2-1; TCRdb calls TRBD2, which cannot be checked without DNA. The CDR3 is 13 amino acids. CDR1 SGHAT and CDR2 FQNNGV come from the germline V gene. This CDR3 reads CASFPGLGSEQFF.

The chain links TRBV14 to TRBJ2-7; with no DNA, the TCRdb D assignment of TRBD1 cannot be verified. This CDR3 spans 15 amino acids. Germline CDR1 SGHDN, CDR2 FVKESK. This CDR3 reads CASSDHPGQGDEQYF.

The J gene is TRBJ2-7, the V gene TRBV14. This CDR3 region has 12 residues. CDR1 is SGHDN and CDR2 is FVKESK in the germline V gene. The CDR3 reads CASSHDSNEQYF. The whole variable domain, remainder taken from reference TRBV14 and TRBJ2-7, is EAGVTQFPSHSVIEKGQTVTLRCDPISGHDNLYWYRRVMGKEIKFLLHFVKESKQDESGMPNNRFLAERTGGTYSTLKVQPAELEDSGVYFCASSHDSNEQYFGPGTRLTVT.

The chain is built from TRBV27 and TRBJ2-1; TCRdb names TRBD2, which stays unverified in the absence of DNA. This CDR3 has 15 residues. Germline CDR1 and CDR2: MNHEY and SMNVEV (reference sequence). The CDR3 region is CASGPPSQISNEQFF.

This sequence joins TRBV5-1 and TRBJ2-7; as DNA is missing, the TRBD1 call by TCRdb cannot be tested. Looked up from germline, CDR1 is SGHRS and CDR2 is YFSETQ. The CDR3 runs 14 residues. The CDR3: CASSYGTGEGEQYF.

The chain joins TRBV7-7 to TRBJ2-7. The germline V gene has CDR1 SSHAT and CDR2 FNYEAQ (reference sequence). The length of the CDR3 is 13 residues. CDR3 in amino acids: CASSLARGYEQYF.

This chain joins TRBV4-1 and TRBJ1-5. The germline gives CDR1 MGHRA, CDR2 YSYEKL. The CDR3 spans 16 residues. This CDR3 is CASSQVATLSNQPQHF.

The rearrangement joins TRBV23-1 to TRBJ2-4; lacking DNA, the TRBD1 call made by TCRdb goes unchecked. Being an ORF, TRBV23-1 has a function that is uncertain. This CDR3 spans 15 amino acids. CDR3 protein: CASRRLGTGQNIQYF.

This rearrangement joins TRBV20-1 to TRBJ2-2; the TRBD2 assignment by TCRdb is unverifiable without DNA. CDR3 length equals 17 residues. Germline lookup yields CDR1 DFQATT and CDR2 SNEGSKA (reference sequence). CDR3 residues: CSAHPGLAVDYTGELFF.

The chain is built from TRBV29-1 and TRBJ2-1; the TCRdb call, TRBD2, lacks DNA for checking. The CDR3 contains 16 residues. Germline lookup yields CDR1 SQVTM and CDR2 ANQGSEA. Here the CDR3 reads CSAEDPAGGSYNEQFF.

The chain combines TRBV28 with TRBJ2-7; TCRdb's D call, TRBD1, is unchecked because there is no DNA. The CDR3 sequence is 14 residues long. CDR1 and CDR2 from the germline V gene are MDHEN and SYDVKM. The CDR3 protein is CASGGRAHTYEQYF.